This TCR beta chain was sequenced for a study of blood T cell repertoires in COVID-19. For the study at large: The United States, Italy and Spain supplied acute and convalescent COVID-19 samples.

Libraries were prepared by immunoSEQ multiplex PCR; TCRdb keeps only in-frame clonotypes and omits some of them. The sample records 210,000 or so clones, approximately 85% being singletons. The sample holds a few counts of this clone. Germline V gene lookup returns CDR1 KGHSH and CDR2 LQKENI. Unmatched junction bases numbered 8, after V lost 5 bases and J lost 5 bases. This CDR3 has 14 residues. The specimen was peripheral blood. The sequence was collected from a woman aged 45-59 years with active or convalescent COVID-19. The V call is TRBV18, the J call TRBJ1-1, with 7 bases matching TRBD1. CDR3 amino acids: CASSSSTGWTEAFF. The DNA for the CDR3 is TGTGCCAGCTCATCCTCGACAGGGTGGACTGAAGCTTTCTTT.